This T cell receptor beta chain originates from a study of blood T cell repertoires in COVID-19. Study-wide context: Spain, Italy and the United States supplied samples that represented acute and convalescent COVID-19.

The repertoire was sequenced with immunoSEQ multiplex PCR; TCRdb's copy has only in-frame clones and lacks some. The sample gives a few hundred thousand clones, nearly 90% of which show up once; around 5.9% is in the top ten. The CDR3 has 15 residues. V shed 2 bases, J shed 2 bases, and the junction held 3 bases outside the gene matches. From germline, CDR1 is SGHDT and CDR2 YYEEEE. V is TRBV5-6 and J is TRBJ2-2, with 7 bases fitting TRBD1. This receptor was obtained from a young woman who had recovered from COVID-19. The specimen was PBMCs or T cells enriched from blood (not recorded which). The CDR3 DNA reads TGTGCCAGCAGCTTCGACAGGGCAAACACCGGGGAGCTGTTTTTT. It yields the protein CASSFDRANTGELFF.